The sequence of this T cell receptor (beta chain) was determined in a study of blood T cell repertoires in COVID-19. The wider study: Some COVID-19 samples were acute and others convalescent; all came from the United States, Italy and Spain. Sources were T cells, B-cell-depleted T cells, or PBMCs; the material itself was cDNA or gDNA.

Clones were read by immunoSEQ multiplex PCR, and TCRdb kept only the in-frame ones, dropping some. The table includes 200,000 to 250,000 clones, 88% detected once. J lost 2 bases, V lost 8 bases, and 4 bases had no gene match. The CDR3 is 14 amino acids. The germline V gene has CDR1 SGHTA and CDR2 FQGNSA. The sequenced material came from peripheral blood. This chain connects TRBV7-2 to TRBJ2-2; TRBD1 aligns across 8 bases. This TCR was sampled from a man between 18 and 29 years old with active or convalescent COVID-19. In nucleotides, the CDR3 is TGTGCCAGCCGGACAGGGCCCAACACCGGGGAGCTGTTTTTT. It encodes CASRTGPNTGELFF.